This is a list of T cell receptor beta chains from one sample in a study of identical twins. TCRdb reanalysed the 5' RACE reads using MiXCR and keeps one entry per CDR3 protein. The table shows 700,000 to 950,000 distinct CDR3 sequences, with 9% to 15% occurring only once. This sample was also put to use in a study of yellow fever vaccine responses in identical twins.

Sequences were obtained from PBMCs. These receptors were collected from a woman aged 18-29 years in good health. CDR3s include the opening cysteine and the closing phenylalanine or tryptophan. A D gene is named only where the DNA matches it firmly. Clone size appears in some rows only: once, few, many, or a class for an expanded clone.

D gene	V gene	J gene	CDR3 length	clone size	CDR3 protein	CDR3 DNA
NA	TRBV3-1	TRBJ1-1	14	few	CASSQERIPTEAFF	TGTGCCAGCAGCCAGGAAAGAATACCCACTGAAGCTTTCTTT
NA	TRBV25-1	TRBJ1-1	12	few	CASSEWNTEAFF	TGTGCCAGCAGTGAATGGAACACTGAAGCTTTCTTT
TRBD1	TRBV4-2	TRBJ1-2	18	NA	CASSQGRAGGAGNYGYTF	TGTGCCAGCAGCCAAGGACGGGCAGGGGGCGCGGGTAACTATGGCTACACCTTC
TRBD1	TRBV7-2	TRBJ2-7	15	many	CASSSQGASSYEQYF	TGTGCCAGCAGCTCACAGGGGGCGAGCTCCTACGAGCAGTACTTC
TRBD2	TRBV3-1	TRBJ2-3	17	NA	CASSQDTSGAAWDTQYF	TGTGCCAGCAGCCAAGATACTAGCGGGGCCGCGTGGGATACGCAGTATTTT
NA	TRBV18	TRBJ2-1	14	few	CASSPINNYNEQFF	TGTGCCAGCTCACCGATTAATAACTACAATGAGCAGTTCTTC
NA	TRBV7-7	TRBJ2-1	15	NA	CASSLAWSQHNEQFF	TGTGCCAGCAGCTTAGCGTGGTCCCAGCACAATGAGCAGTTCTTC
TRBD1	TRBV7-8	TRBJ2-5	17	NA	CASSLGYLQGVRETQYF	TGTGCCAGCAGCTTAGGGTACTTACAGGGGGTGAGAGAGACCCAGTACTTC
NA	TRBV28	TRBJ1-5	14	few	CASRWTNSNQPQHF	TGTGCCAGCAGGTGGACAAATAGCAATCAGCCCCAGCATTTT
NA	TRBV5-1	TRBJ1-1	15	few	CASSLEGRVNTEAFF	TGCGCCAGCAGCTTGGAGGGCAGGGTGAACACTGAAGCTTTCTTT
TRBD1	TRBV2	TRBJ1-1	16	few	CASSPDRSSMNTEAFF	TGTGCCAGCAGCCCGGACAGGAGCTCAATGAACACTGAAGCTTTCTTT
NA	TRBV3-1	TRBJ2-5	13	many	CASSQSGAETQYF	TGTGCCAGCAGCCAGTCGGGGGCAGAGACCCAGTACTTC
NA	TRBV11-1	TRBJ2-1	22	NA	CASSLARRGLVVAGASYNEQFF	TGTGCCAGCAGCTTAGCCCGCAGGGGTTTGGTAGTAGCAGGGGCCTCCTACAATGAGCAGTTCTTC
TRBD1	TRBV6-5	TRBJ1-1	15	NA	CASSYSSQGATEAFF	TGTGCCAGCAGTTACTCATCACAGGGGGCGACTGAAGCTTTCTTT
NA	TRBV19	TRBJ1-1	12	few	CASSIDGDRAFF	TGTGCCAGTAGTATAGACGGAGACAGAGCTTTCTTT
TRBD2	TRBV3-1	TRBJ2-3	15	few	CASSHSGGQGDTQYF	TGTGCCAGCAGCCATTCGGGGGGGCAGGGAGATACGCAGTATTTT
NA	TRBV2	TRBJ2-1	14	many	CAGGGISGYNEQFF	TGTGCCGGGGGTGGGATCAGCGGTTACAATGAGCAGTTCTTC
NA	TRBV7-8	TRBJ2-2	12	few	CAWAGNTGELFF	TGTGCCTGGGCAGGGAACACCGGGGAGCTGTTTTTT
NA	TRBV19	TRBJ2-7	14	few	CASSIDLGAGEQYF	TGTGCCAGTAGTATAGATCTCGGTGCGGGCGAGCAGTACTTC
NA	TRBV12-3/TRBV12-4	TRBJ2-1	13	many	CASSINRVGEQFF	TGTGCCAGCAGTATCAACAGGGTAGGCGAGCAGTTCTTC
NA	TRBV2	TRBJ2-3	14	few	CASSGGQFPDTQYF	TGTGCCAGCAGTGGGGGGCAGTTCCCAGATACGCAGTATTTT
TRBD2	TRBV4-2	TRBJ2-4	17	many	CASSQDATSGKGNIQYF	TGTGCCAGCAGCCAAGATGCGACTAGCGGGAAAGGAAACATTCAGTACTTC
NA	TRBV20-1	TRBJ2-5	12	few	CSASNGGETQYF	TGCAGTGCGTCGAATGGGGGAGAGACCCAGTACTTC
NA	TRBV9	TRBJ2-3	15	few	CASSVVTTSTDTQYF	TGTGCCAGCAGCGTAGTGACAACTAGCACAGATACGCAGTATTTT
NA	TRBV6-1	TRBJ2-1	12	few	CASSGRQVEQFF	TGTGCCAGCAGTGGGCGGCAGGTTGAGCAGTTCTTC
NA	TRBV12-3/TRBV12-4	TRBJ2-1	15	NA	CASSRRTASYNEQFF	TGTGCCAGCAGTAGACGGACGGCCAGCTACAATGAGCAGTTCTTC
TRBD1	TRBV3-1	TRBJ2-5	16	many	CASSGRKRTGQETQYF	TGTGCCAGCAGCGGTCGTAAGCGGACAGGCCAAGAGACCCAGTACTTC
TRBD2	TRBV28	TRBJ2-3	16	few	CASSFSSGGARDTQYF	TGTGCCAGCAGTTTCTCGAGCGGGGGGGCCAGGGATACGCAGTATTTT
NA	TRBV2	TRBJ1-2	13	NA	CASSEDGTYGYTF	TGTGCCAGCAGTGAAGACGGGACCTATGGCTACACCTTC
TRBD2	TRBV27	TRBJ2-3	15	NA	CASSFQREDVDTQYF	TGTGCCAGCAGTTTTCAGCGGGAGGACGTAGATACGCAGTATTTT
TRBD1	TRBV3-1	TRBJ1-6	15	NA	CASSAGTGVGSPLHF	TGTGCCAGCAGTGCTGGGACAGGGGTTGGATCACCCCTCCACTTT
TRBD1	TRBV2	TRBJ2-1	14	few	CASSEANRGHEQFF	TGTGCCAGCAGTGAAGCAAACAGGGGGCATGAGCAGTTCTTC
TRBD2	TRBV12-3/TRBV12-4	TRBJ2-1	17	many	CASSFPEGSGRAGEQFF	TGTGCCAGCAGTTTCCCTGAGGGTAGCGGGAGGGCCGGTGAGCAGTTCTTC
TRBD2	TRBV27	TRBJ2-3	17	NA	CASSFGVPAGGLDTQYF	TGTGCCAGCAGTTTTGGAGTTCCAGCGGGAGGGCTCGATACGCAGTATTTT
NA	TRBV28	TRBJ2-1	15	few	CASSGWGDRRSVQFF	TGTGCCAGCAGTGGGTGGGGGGACCGACGGTCGGTGCAGTTCTTC
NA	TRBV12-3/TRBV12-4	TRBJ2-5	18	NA	CTCRWTNLTSLAQETQYF	TGTACCTGCAGGTGGACTAATCTTACTTCCCTTGCCCAAGAGACCCAGTACTTC
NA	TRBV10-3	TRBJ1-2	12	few	CAISYLSGGYTF	TGTGCCATCAGCTATTTATCAGGCGGCTACACCTTC
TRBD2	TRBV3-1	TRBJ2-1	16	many	CASSQGLAGVRNEQFF	TGTGCCAGCAGCCAAGGACTAGCGGGAGTTCGCAATGAGCAGTTCTTC
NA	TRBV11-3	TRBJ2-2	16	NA	CASSQIHGGLPGELFF	TGTGCCAGCAGCCAGATACACGGGGGTCTCCCCGGGGAGCTGTTTTTT
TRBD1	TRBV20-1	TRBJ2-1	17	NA	CSARQGAGPVGYNEQFF	TGCAGTGCTAGACAGGGGGCTGGGCCGGTTGGCTACAATGAGCAGTTCTTC
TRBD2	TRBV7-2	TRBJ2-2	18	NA	CTISLALTGGGSTGELFF	TGTACCATCAGTTTAGCGCTAACGGGTGGCGGGAGCACCGGGGAGCTGTTTTTT
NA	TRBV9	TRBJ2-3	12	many	CASSKNQDTQYF	TGTGCCAGCAGCAAAAACCAAGATACGCAGTATTTT
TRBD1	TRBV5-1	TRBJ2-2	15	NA	CASRDEGAGTGELFF	TGCGCCAGCAGAGACGAGGGGGCTGGGACCGGGGAGCTGTTTTTT
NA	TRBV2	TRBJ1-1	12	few	CASSEEGTEAFF	TGTGCCAGCAGTGAAGAGGGTACTGAAGCTTTCTTT
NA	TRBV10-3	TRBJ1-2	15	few	CATRSHPDRDYGYTF	TGTGCCACCAGGAGCCATCCGGACAGAGACTATGGCTACACCTTC
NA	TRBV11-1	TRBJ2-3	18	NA	CASSLPPDRPLSTDTQYF	TGTGCCAGCAGCTTACCCCCTGACAGGCCTCTAAGCACAGATACGCAGTATTTT
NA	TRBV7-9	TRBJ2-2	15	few	CASSLSGAKSGELFF	TGTGCCAGCAGCTTATCTGGGGCGAAGTCCGGGGAGCTGTTTTTT
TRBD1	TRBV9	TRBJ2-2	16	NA	CASSPRGQGGAGELFF	TGTGCCAGCAGCCCCCGGGGACAGGGAGGGGCCGGGGAGCTGTTTTTT
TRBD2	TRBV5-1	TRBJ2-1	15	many	CASSLSAGGHNEQFF	TGCGCCAGCAGCTTGTCGGCGGGGGGGCACAATGAGCAGTTCTTC
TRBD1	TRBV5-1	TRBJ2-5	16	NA	CASSYGTGVEVETQYF	TGCGCCAGCAGCTACGGCACAGGGGTTGAGGTAGAGACCCAGTACTTC
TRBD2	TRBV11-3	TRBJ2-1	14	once	CASSERTRGNEQFF	TGTGCCAGCAGCGAAAGGACTAGGGGCAATGAGCAGTTCTTC
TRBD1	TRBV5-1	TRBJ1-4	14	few	CASSADRAGEKLFF	TGCGCCAGCAGCGCGGACAGGGCGGGTGAAAAACTGTTTTTT
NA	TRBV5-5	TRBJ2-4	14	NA	CASSIVPNYEIQYF	TGTGCCAGCAGCATAGTCCCGAATTACGAAATTCAGTACTTC
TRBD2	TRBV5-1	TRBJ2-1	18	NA	CASSGMKAGVPRGNEQFF	TGCGCCAGCAGCGGCATGAAAGCGGGGGTACCTCGGGGGAATGAGCAGTTCTTC
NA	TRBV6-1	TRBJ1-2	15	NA	CASSEAVTGLGGYTF	TGTGCCAGCAGTGAAGCCGTTACAGGGTTGGGTGGCTACACCTTC
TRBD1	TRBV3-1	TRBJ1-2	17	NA	CTSCFISSAGQGADYTF	TGTACCAGCTGTTTCATCTCCTCGGCTGGACAGGGCGCGGACTACACCTTC
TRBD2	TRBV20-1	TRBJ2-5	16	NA	CSASVSGGAGSGTQYF	TGCAGTGCTAGCGTTAGCGGGGGGGCCGGTAGCGGGACCCAGTACTTC
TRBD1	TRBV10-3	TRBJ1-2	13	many	CAISGDRGNGYTF	TGTGCCATCAGTGGGGACAGGGGCAATGGCTACACCTTC
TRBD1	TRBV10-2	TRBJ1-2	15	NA	CASSEDRGTYYGYTF	TGCGCCAGCAGTGAGGACAGGGGGACATACTATGGCTACACCTTC
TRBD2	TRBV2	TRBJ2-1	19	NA	CASSDGGWTSGRDYNEQFF	TGTGCCAGCAGTGACGGCGGCTGGACTAGCGGGAGGGACTACAATGAGCAGTTCTTC